Listed below are T cell receptor beta chains from one sample, sequenced in a study of T cell repertoires in cytomegalovirus infection. Each CDR3 protein gets one entry after TCRdb re-called the reads with MiXCR. The repertoire holds 200,000 to 250,000 distinct CDR3 sequences, with 9% to 15% as singletons. Specimen: PBMCs. All receptors derive from a human donor in good health (CMV status not recorded). Some clones in this sample may be carry-over from other donors' samples. Both conserved end residues are trimmed from each CDR3.

len,j_gene,v_gene,CDR3aa
11,TRBJ1-3,TRBV7-3,ASSSTQGNTIY
13,TRBJ1-3,TRBV7-8,ASSFGGGLGNTIY
12,TRBJ1-2,TRBV20-1,SARDAQGLGGYT
13,TRBJ1-4,TRBV7-2,ASSLGGQGREKLF
11,TRBJ2-5,TRBV29-1,STSDRARETQY
11,TRBJ2-5,TRBV7-3,ASRPTGRETQY
13,TRBJ1-4,TRBV12-3/TRBV12-4,ASSLALTGAEKLF
13,TRBJ2-5,TRBV2,ASRRTSGGQETQY
15,TRBJ2-2,TRBV6-2/TRBV6-3,ASSYPSGAGGTGELF
11,TRBJ2-7,TRBV11-3,ASSSRDRNEQY
13,TRBJ2-7,TRBV7-2,ASSPQQGATFEQY
12,TRBJ1-2,TRBV29-1,SVDIVGLDYGYT
21,TRBJ1-5,TRBV14,ASSQDGSGRDRHLQNSNQPQH
14,TRBJ1-1,TRBV28,ASSSLGGAENTEAF
12,TRBJ1-2,TRBV7-2,ASSLGRGSYGYT